This TCR beta chain emerged from a study of shared clonotypes between healthy human individuals. Across the study: Aged 18 to 49, the donors were two women and a few men.

The CDR3 is 15 residues long. Losses at the gene ends were 6 bases for V and 2 bases for J; bases not matched to a gene: 8. Germline V gives CDR1 MDHEN, CDR2 SYDVKM. The deep-level immunoSEQ assay was used. The team ran DNA from unsorted PBMCs on ten immunoSEQ deep assay plates for sequencing. Assay used: immunoSEQ multiplex PCR; TCRdb lists only in-frame clones, some missing. Found here are about 460,000 clones, approximately 71% of them singletons; the top ten hold 12%. This clonotype originated in a woman in her thirties or forties in good health. Some clones in this sample may be carry-over from other donors' samples. What was sequenced was PBMCs. V gene TRBV28 combines with J gene TRBJ1-2; 8 bases are a match to TRBD1. The CDR3 coding sequence is TGTGCCAGCAGCCGGGACAGGATGAGGAACTATGGCTACACCTTC. Translation: CASSRDRMRNYGYTF.